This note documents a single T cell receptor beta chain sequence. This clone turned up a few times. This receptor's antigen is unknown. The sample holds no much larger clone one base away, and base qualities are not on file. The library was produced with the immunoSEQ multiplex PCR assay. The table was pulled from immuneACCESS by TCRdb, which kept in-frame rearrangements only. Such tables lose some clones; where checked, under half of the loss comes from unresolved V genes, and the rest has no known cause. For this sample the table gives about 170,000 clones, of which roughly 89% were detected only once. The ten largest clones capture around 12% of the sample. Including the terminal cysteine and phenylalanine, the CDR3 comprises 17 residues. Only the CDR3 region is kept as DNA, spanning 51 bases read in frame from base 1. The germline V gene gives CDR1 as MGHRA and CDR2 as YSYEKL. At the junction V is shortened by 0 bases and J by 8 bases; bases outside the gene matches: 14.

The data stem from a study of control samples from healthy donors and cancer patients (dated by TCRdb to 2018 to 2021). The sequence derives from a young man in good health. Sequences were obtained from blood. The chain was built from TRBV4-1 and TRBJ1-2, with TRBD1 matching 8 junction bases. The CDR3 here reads CASSQDTVRDRRGGYTF. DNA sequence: TGCGCCAGCAGCCAAGATACAGTCCGGGACAGGCGAGGGGGCTACACCTTC.